Each of the 23 T cell receptor beta chains below was sequenced from the same sample in a study of blood T cell repertoires in COVID-19. Sequenced by immunoSEQ multiplex PCR; TCRdb stores in-frame clones only, minus some. Found here are about 210,000 clones, approximately 81% of them singletons; the top ten hold about 11%. Sequencing was carried out using peripheral blood. These receptors were taken from a woman of 80 years or more with COVID-19, enrolled during active disease.

The V gene is TRBV19, the J gene TRBJ1-4; D ambiguous. This CDR3 is 14 amino acids long. Germline-derived CDR1 and CDR2 are LNHDA and SQIVND (reference sequence). The V gene lost 4 bases and the J gene lost 4 bases, with 10 bases spanning the gap. The CDR3 spells CASSSPEVNEKLFF. Written as DNA, the CDR3 is TGTGCCAGTAGTAGTCCAGAGGTTAATGAAAAACTGTTTTTT.

The chain recombines TRBV28 with TRBJ2-2, with D possibly being TRBD1 (5 bases). In germline, CDR1 is MDHEN, CDR2 SYDVKM. The CDR3 is made up of 14 amino acids. V lost 9 bases and J 2 bases, leaving 13 bases between the germline ends. CDR3 sequence: CASKGQANTGELFF. In DNA, the CDR3 is TGTGCCAGTAAGGGGCAGGCCAACACCGGGGAGCTGTTTTTT.

The rearrangement joins TRBV3-1 (or the pseudogene TRBV3-2) to TRBJ2-3; D may be TRBD2 (6 bases). This CDR3 is 16 amino acids long. Per germline, CDR1 LGHDT and CDR2 YNNKEL (reference sequence). V was pared by 2 bases and J by 6 bases, with 18 bases between. CDR3 nucleotides: TGTGCCAGCAGCCAAAATCCGGGCGGGGAGCGGGATACGCAGTATTTT. Translated, it gives CASSQNPGGERDTQYF.

The J gene is TRBJ2-7, the V gene TRBV3-1 (or the pseudogene TRBV3-2); 8 bases agree with TRBD2. This CDR3 spans 13 amino acids. The V gene's germline CDR1 is LGHDT and CDR2 YNNKEL (reference sequence). Unmatched junction bases numbered 4, after V lost 4 bases and J lost 5 bases. The CDR3 region is CASSRLASDEQYF. The CDR3 DNA follows: TGTGCCAGCAGCCGACTAGCGTCGGACGAGCAGTACTTC.

CDR3 nucleotides: TGTGCCAGTAGTGACACCGGATCTAACTATGGCTACACCTTC. Protein product: CASSDTGSNYGYTF. The chain employs TRBV19 and TRBJ1-2, with D hard to call. The germline CDR1 and CDR2 sequences are LNHDA and SQIVND (reference sequence). Trimming left V 5 bases short and J 0 bases short, with 10 bases between. This CDR3 spans 14 amino acids.

CDR3: CASKIGTGNQPQHF. The CDR3 bases are TGCGCCAGCAAAATTGGTACAGGGAATCAGCCCCAGCATTTT. J is TRBJ1-5 and V is TRBV10-2; possibly TRBD1 for D (6 bases). V shed 7 bases and J shed 4 bases, with 14 bases lying between them. The CDR3 sequence is 14 residues long. Germline V lookup: CDR1 WSHSY, CDR2 SAAADI.

This chain connects TRBV2 to TRBJ1-5, with 9 bases that match TRBD1. The V gene's germline CDR1 is SNHLY and CDR2 FYNNEI. Trimming removed 4 bases from V and 6 bases from J; junction bases left unmatched: 7. The length of the CDR3 is 15 residues. The CDR3 nucleotides are TGTGCCAGCAGTGCTGGGGACAGGGCTATTCAGCCCCAGCATTTT. It codes for CASSAGDRAIQPQHF.

The chain uses TRBV3-1 (or the pseudogene TRBV3-2) and TRBJ2-3, with 8 positions matching TRBD1. This CDR3 has 13 amino acids. V lost 7 bases and J lost 2; bases outside the gene matches: 2. Germline CDR1 reads LGHDT; CDR2 reads YNNKEL (reference sequence). In DNA form, the CDR3 reads TGTGCCAGCAAGACAGGGGCCACAGATACGCAGTATTTT. Amino acids: CASKTGATDTQYF.

V and J are TRBV2 and TRBJ2-2; 8 positions agree with TRBD2. V lost 4 bases and J lost 5; bases outside the gene matches: 3. CDR3 length: 14 amino acids. Germline CDR1 SNHLY, CDR2 FYNNEI. The DNA of the CDR3 is TGTGCCAGCAGTGTAAGCGGGGGTACCGGGGAGCTGTTTTTT. It is translated as CASSVSGGTGELFF.

This clone was picked up a small number of times. The chain recombines TRBV6-1 with TRBJ1-1; D is possibly TRBD1 (6 bases). Trimming left V 3 bases short and J 10 bases short, with 18 bases between. CDR1 and CDR2 (germline): MNHNS, SASEGT. This CDR3 region has 14 residues. The CDR3 region has the DNA TGTGCCAGCAGTGACGAGGCACAGGGTAGCGCAGCTTTCTTT. Translation: CASSDEAQGSAAFF.

This clone was observed a single time. This chain uses TRBV2 with TRBJ2-1, with 8 nucleotides matching TRBD2. CDR1 is SNHLY, CDR2 FYNNEI, per germline. Unmatched junction bases numbered 15, after V lost 6 bases and J lost 8 bases. The CDR3 is 16 residues long. DNA for the CDR3: TGTGCCAGCAGCCACCGCGGGACTAGTAATGAAGATGAGCAGTTCTTC. It encodes CASSHRGTSNEDEQFF. The variable domain in full, with the rest retrieved from reference TRBV2 and TRBJ2-1, is EPEVTQTPSHQVTQMGQEVILRCVPISNHLYFYWYRQILGQKVEFLVSFYNNEISEKSEIFDDQFSVERPDGSNFTLKIRSTKLEDSAMYFCASSHRGTSNEDEQFFGPGTRLTVL.

This chain links TRBV6-5 with TRBJ1-1; possibly TRBD1 for D (5 bases). CDR1 and CDR2 (germline): MNHEY, SVGAGI. V lost 0 bases to trimming and J lost 5 bases, with 7 bases between them. The CDR3 covers 13 residues. The CDR3 sequence is CASSYSTVTEAFF. CDR3 sequence (DNA): TGTGCCAGCAGTTACTCGACAGTAACTGAAGCTTTCTTT.

V and J are TRBV6-6 and TRBJ1-2, with 8 bases lining up with TRBD1. After removal of 9 bases from V and 0 bases from J, the junction contained 3 bases not matched to a gene. Germline V gene lookup returns CDR1 MNHNY and CDR2 SVGAGI (reference sequence). The CDR3 sequence is 13 residues long. The CDR3 DNA sequence: TGTGCCAGTGGACAGGGTCCTAACTATGGCTACACCTTC. Its protein product is CASGQGPNYGYTF.

This clone was recorded a few times. The chain has TRBV6-1 and TRBJ1-4; TRBD1 aligns across 7 bases. Germline values: CDR1 MNHNS, CDR2 SASEGT. V shed 1 base and J 11 bases; nucleotides not matched to a gene: 10. The CDR3 covers 15 residues. The DNA of the CDR3 is TGTGCCAGCAGTGAAGGACAGGGAGTTGTGGTGAAACTGTTTTTT. It is translated as CASSEGQGVVVKLFF.

V gene TRBV5-1 combines with J gene TRBJ1-4; TRBD1 agrees at 7 bases. Looked up from germline, CDR1 is SGHRS and CDR2 is YFSETQ. The CDR3 length is 18 residues. The V and J ends lost 4 bases and 4 bases, in that order; junction bases with no gene match: 16. The CDR3 sequence is CASSLGSTGTAYNEKLFF. The CDR3 DNA reads TGCGCCAGCAGCCTAGGATCCACCGGGACAGCCTATAATGAAAAACTGTTTTTT.

This clone was seen a few times. The CDR3 nucleotides are TGTGCCAGCAGAATGGGACAGGGGGTAGGTGGCTACACCTTC. Its translation is CASRMGQGVGGYTF. V usage is TRBV7-8 and J usage is TRBJ1-2, with 11 bases that match TRBD1. The germline CDR1 and CDR2 sequences are SGHVS and FQNEAQ. CDR3 length: 14 amino acids. The trim removed 6 bases at V and 7 bases at J, leaving 7 bases unmatched. The full variable domain, with the rest looked up from reference TRBV7-8 and TRBJ1-2, is GAGVSQSPRYKVAKRGQDVALRCDPISGHVSLFWYQQALGQGPEFLTYFQNEAQLDKSGLPSDRFFAERPEGSVSTLKIQRTQQEDSAVYLCASRMGQGVGGYTFGSGTRLTVV.

V is TRBV4-2 and J is TRBJ2-1; D unclear. V was shortened by 1 base and J by 1 base, with 8 bases between the two germline ends. The CDR3 is made up of 15 amino acids. Germline CDR1 LGHNA, CDR2 YNFKEQ. The DNA for the CDR3 is TGTGCCAGCAGCCAAGGCGGCACTTCCTACAATGAGCAGTTCTTC. Its protein product is CASSQGGTSYNEQFF.

The rearrangement links TRBV18 to TRBJ2-4; D uncertain. The V end was cut by 0 bases, the J end by 7 bases, with 7 bases between. The CDR3 sequence is 13 residues long. Looked up from germline, CDR1 is KGHSH and CDR2 is LQKENI. CDR3 loop: CASSPPARNIQYF. CDR3 coding DNA: TGTGCCAGCTCACCACCGGCCCGTAACATTCAGTACTTC.

The chain links TRBV19 to TRBJ1-2; 9 bases align to TRBD1. Trimming removed 9 bases from V and 3 bases from J; junction bases left unmatched: 14. The CDR3 length is 16 residues. Germline lookup yields CDR1 LNHDA and CDR2 SQIVND (reference sequence). The CDR3 DNA reads TGTGCCAGCAGCGCCTTACAGGGGGCGCGGGACTATGGCTACACCTTC. Protein: CASSALQGARDYGYTF.

This chain connects TRBV29-1 to TRBJ1-3, with D unresolved. Germline loops: CDR1 SQVTM, CDR2 ANQGSEA. V lost 3 bases and J 0 bases, leaving 15 bases between the germline ends. This CDR3 spans 16 amino acids. The CDR3 protein is CSVDSSPEDSGNTIYF. CDR3 bases: TGCAGCGTTGATTCTTCCCCCGAGGACTCTGGAAACACCATATATTTT. Looking up the rest from reference TRBV29-1 and TRBJ1-3 gives the full variable domain: SAVISQKPSRDICQRGTSLTIQCQVDSQVTMMFWYRQQPGQSLTLIATANQGSEATYESGFVIDKFPISRPNLTFSTLTVSNMSPEDSSIYLCSVDSSPEDSGNTIYFGEGSWLTVV.

About this clone itself: The sample holds other DNA sequences that translate to the same CDR3. The V and J genes are TRBV18 and TRBJ2-3, with 11 positions matching TRBD2. This CDR3 contains 15 residues. The V gene's germline CDR1 is KGHSH and CDR2 LQKENI. The V segment lost 3 bases and the J segment 1 base; nucleotides outside the gene matches: 0. This CDR3 is CASSPGLAGTDTQYF. The CDR3 DNA follows: TGTGCCAGCTCACCGGGACTAGCGGGCACAGATACGCAGTATTTT.

This clone was counted a few times. The chain has TRBV27 and TRBJ1-5; no clear D. Trimming removed 4 bases from V and 4 bases from J, with 8 bases in between. This CDR3 is 13 amino acids long. Germline CDR1 and CDR2: MNHEY and SMNVEV (reference sequence). CDR3 coding DNA: TGTGCCAGCAGTTCCGCGGGAAATCAGCCCCAGCATTTT. Its translation is CASSSAGNQPQHF.

The V gene is TRBV30, the J gene TRBJ2-7, with a tentative D call TRBD2 (5 bases). The CDR3 runs to 13 residues. Looked up from germline, CDR1 is GTSNPN and CDR2 is SVGIG (reference sequence). Trimming took 1 base from V and 5 from J, leaving 12 bases between them. In DNA, the CDR3 is TGTGCCTGGAGTGGCGGAGGTGTCAACGAGCAGTACTTC. It yields the protein CAWSGGGVNEQYF.